Listed here is a single TCR beta chain. Its matching antigen is unknown. This entry comes from a study of CD8 T cells in Susac syndrome. V was pared by 6 bases and J by 0 bases, with 5 bases of the junction left unmatched. This CDR3 region has 15 residues. The germline CDR1 and CDR2 sequences are LNHDA and SQIVND (reference sequence). Study-level results: Susac syndrome CD8+ repertoires were clonally expanded, most strongly in CD8+ TEMRA cells.

Random hexamers were used to reverse transcribe the RNA input (about 0.5 to 1 ug). MiXCR was run by TCRdb on the immunoSEQ multiplex PCR reads, yielding one entry per CDR3 protein. The table has about 110,000 distinct CDR3 sequences, approximately 93% seen once. This clonotype was sampled from a human donor with Susac syndrome. The material sequenced was CD8+ T cells from PBMCs. The chain uses TRBV19 and TRBJ1-5; the match to TRBD1 covers 7 bases. As DNA, the CDR3 is TGTGCCAGTAGGGACAGGCCCTATAGCAATCAGCCCCAGCATTTT. Amino acid sequence: CASRDRPYSNQPQHF.